A single T cell receptor beta chain is shown here with its context. Its recognized antigen is unknown. No much larger clonotype is one base removed from it; base qualities were not supplied. This specimen comes from a study of blood T cells in healthy people across ages (dated by TCRdb to between 2014 and 2017). For context, the study as a whole: Template switching captured roughly one uniquely barcoded TCR beta cDNA molecule per two T cells in model experiments. Four age groups were formed from the donors: young (average approximately 16 years), middle-aged (approximately 40), aged (roughly 59) and long-lived (about 80). Donors of different ages were randomly distributed across sequencing lanes to avoid experimental bias. Two additional independent replicas of 1 million unique cDNA reads from the same blood draw were analyzed for two donors (one aged 18 to 30 and one aged 80 or older). Using deep sequencing normalized with unique cDNA molecular identifiers, the study measured how TCR beta repertoire diversity changes with age. The investigation overall reported the following: Observed TCR beta diversity per million T cells fell roughly linearly with age, and a significant reduction was already apparent by age approximately 41. Compared with the aged group, the long-lived group had more naive CD4+ T cells, fewer expanded clones and increased TCR diversity, a pattern suggesting age selection. A strong correlation was found between observed TCR beta diversity and the percentage of naive T cells measured by flow cytometry. Since profiling was done on bulk unsorted PBMCs, naive and antigen-experienced compartments could not be conclusively compared. Estimates of total diversity from one million sequenced T cells were regarded as lower bounds and underestimates. Because donor CMV infection status was unknown, age-related changes in expanded clonotypes were potentially confounded.

Systemically healthy Caucasian individuals from Russia, over 30 in total and aged about 6 to 90 years, were included as donors. Approximately 9.7 milliliters of peripheral blood were drawn from each donor into EDTA-treated Vacutainer tubes. Ficoll-Paque density-gradient centrifugation was used to isolate PBMCs, with at least 7 million per sample. Total RNA, at least 6 micrograms per sample, was extracted from PBMCs with Trizol reagent. The percentages of naive CD45RAhigh/CD27high T cells were determined by flow cytometry on a PBMC aliquot from every donor. CDR1 and CDR2 are drawn from the germline V gene (reference sequence): GTSNPN, SVGIG. Trimming accounts for 0 bases at V and 0 bases at J, while the number of junction bases matched to no gene is 9. Spanning cysteine to phenylalanine, the CDR3 consists of 17 amino acids. Only the CDR3 region is kept as DNA, spanning 51 bases read in frame from base 1.

Library prep was done by 5' RACE. TCRdb shows the sequencer as Illumina HiSeq 2500. The second PCR ran for about 6 to 11 cycles and used a J-beta primer mix along with a sample-barcoded 5' primer. A template-switch 5' adaptor carrying 12 random nucleotides introduced a unique molecular identifier onto each TCR beta cDNA molecule. Each sample yielded at least 2.5 million CDR3-containing paired-end reads. First-strand cDNA was synthesized from all RNA with the Mint cDNA synthesis kit, primed by a TRBC-specific oligonucleotide. Following uracil-DNA glycosylase treatment, a first 18-cycle PCR with universal primers M1SS and BC2_uni_R was performed on all cDNA. Per the authors' processing: Normalization of each sample was performed by random selection of 1 million high-quality reads, each carrying a distinct molecular identifier. Instead of being binned into consensus sequences, reads that shared molecular identifiers were thrown out. MiTCR, run with a Q25 quality threshold and the strictest error-elimination algorithm, handled CDR3 identification, clonotype clustering and error correction. A nonparametric unseen species model with Euler transformation was used to estimate a lower bound on total TCR beta diversity. Through fastp at Q25 and MiXCR, TCRdb rebuilt clones from the public reads, retaining in-frame beta chains. Under each unique CDR3 protein, matching rows form one entry showing the most common genes and DNA. The V and J calls, along with clone size, are taken from TCRdb and not from the paper's own processing. Counted in this sample were around 1,700,000 distinct CDR3 sequences; about 28% of them appeared once. About 8% of the sample goes to the ten largest clones.

This clonotype originated in a woman aged 25 to 39 in good health. The chain employs TRBV30 and TRBJ2-3; TRBD2 matches 7 bases in the middle. Sequencing was carried out using blood. The nucleotides are TGTGCCTGGAGTGTATCCTTGGGTAGCGGGAGCACAGATACGCAGTATTTT. It encodes CAWSVSLGSGSTDTQYF.